This T cell receptor beta chain came from a study of T-cell reconstitution after alpha-beta-depleted transplantation in children. Overall study findings and caveats: Some patients' high day-60 TCRbeta diversity was attributed to recipient cells surviving conditioning. After one year, T-cell counts and TCRbeta diversity mostly came from new T cells. Several hundred expanded graft clones reportedly were the source of alpha-beta T cells about two months after transplant.

Trimming removed 8 bases from V and 6 bases from J, with 12 bases in between. CDR3 length equals 11 residues. The germline gives CDR1 DFQATT, CDR2 SNEGSKA (reference sequence). Unique molecular identifiers were built into the TCRbeta library. TCRdb used MiXCR to reprocess the PCR reads, holding one entry per CDR3 protein. Of 530,000 or so distinct CDR3 sequences in the sample, roughly 30% are singletons; the top ten hold under 45%. This clonotype was seen only a few times. What it binds is unknown. The rearrangement uses TRBV20-1 and TRBJ2-3, with D uncertain. The source of this sequence is a boy under two years old with Wiskott-Aldrich syndrome, due to receive a stem cell transplant. Sequences were derived from PBMCs, sampled before TCRalphabeta/CD19-depleted stem cell transplant. CDR3 sequence: CSPAAPDTQYF. CDR3 in DNA: TGCAGTCCGGCCGCACCGGATACGCAGTATTTT.